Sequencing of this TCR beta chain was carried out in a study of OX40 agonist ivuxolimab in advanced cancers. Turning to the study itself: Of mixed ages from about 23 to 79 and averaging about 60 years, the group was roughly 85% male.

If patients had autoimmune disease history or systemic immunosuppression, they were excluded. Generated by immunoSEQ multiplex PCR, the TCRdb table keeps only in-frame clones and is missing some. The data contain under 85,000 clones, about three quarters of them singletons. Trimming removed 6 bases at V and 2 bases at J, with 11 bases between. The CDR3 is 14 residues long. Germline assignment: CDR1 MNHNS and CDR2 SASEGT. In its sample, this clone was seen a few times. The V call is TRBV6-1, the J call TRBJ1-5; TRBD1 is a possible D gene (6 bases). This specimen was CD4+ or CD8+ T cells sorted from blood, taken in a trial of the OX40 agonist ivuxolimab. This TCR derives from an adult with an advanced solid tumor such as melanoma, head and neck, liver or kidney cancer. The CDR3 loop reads CASSPNRGNQPQHF. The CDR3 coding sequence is TGTGCCAGCAGCCCTAACAGGGGCAATCAGCCCCAGCATTTT.